These 6 T cell receptor beta chains were sequenced from one sample in a study of molecular identifiers for immune sequencing clone quantification. TCRdb redid the calling of the PCR reads with MiXCR, one entry per CDR3 protein. The sample records about 32,000 distinct CDR3 sequences, under 20% being singletons. Input material: naive CD8+ T cells from blood, with Jurkat cell RNA spiked in. The subset denotes: FACS-sorted CD8+CD4-CCR7+CD45RA+ naive T cells. These receptors were obtained from a human donor in good health. Some libraries in this study had Jurkat cell RNA spiked in.

This clonotype was counted ten times or more. This chain connects TRBV4-3 to TRBJ1-1; no definite D call. The CDR3 has 14 residues. With 1 base removed from V and 0 bases from J, the gap between germline ends came to 6 bases. In germline, CDR1 is LGHNA, CDR2 YSLEER. The CDR3 protein is CASSQVSMNTEAFF. As DNA, the CDR3 is TGCGCCAGCAGCCAAGTTAGTATGAACACTGAAGCTTTCTTT.

A remark on this clonotype: Relative to the germline gene, one junction end is altered; a read error may explain this. This chain joins TRBV7-6 and TRBJ1-1; 7 nucleotides match TRBD1. This CDR3 is 15 amino acids long. From germline, CDR1 is SGHVS and CDR2 FNYEAQ. The CDR3 bases are TGTGCCAGCAGCAATACGGGACAGTTAAACACTGAAGCTCTCTTT. Translating gives CASSNTGQLNTEALF.

This clonotype was seen at least ten times. The gene calls are TRBV30 and TRBJ2-3; D remains unclear. With 4 bases removed from V and 1 base from J, the gap between germline ends came to 15 bases. Germline V gene data show CDR1 as GTSNPN and CDR2 as SVGIG (reference sequence). The CDR3 runs 15 residues. The CDR3 protein is CAWTIVSPGTDTQYF. In DNA form, the CDR3 reads TGTGCCTGGACCATCGTGTCCCCGGGCACAGATACGCAGTATTTT.

About this clonotype: A much larger clonotype is one base distant, so this may be a read error. The CDR3 does not end in the conserved phenylalanine or tryptophan, so this is likely a read error. This chain links TRBV7-6 with TRBJ2-4, with TRBD1 matching over 7 bases. CDR1 and CDR2 from the germline V gene are SGHVS and FNYEAQ. This CDR3 comprises 14 residues. Losses at the gene ends were 7 bases for V and 2 bases for J; bases not matched to a gene: 5. CDR3 sequence: CASNPQGSKNIQYL. CDR3 coding DNA: TGTGCCAGCAACCCACAGGGGTCCAAAAACATTCAGTACCTC.

This clonotype was counted only a few times. The chain combines TRBV6-9 with TRBJ2-1; no clear D. The CDR3 is 12 amino acids. CDR1 MNHGY and CDR2 SVAAGI come from the germline V gene. Deletions cut 4 bases from V and 9 bases from J, with 10 bases between. This chain's CDR3 is CASSSPPLEQFF. The CDR3 DNA is TGTGCCAGCAGTTCACCCCCTCTTGAGCAGTTCTTC.

The sample holds a few counts of this clonotype. The DNA of the CDR3 is TGCGCCACAAAGCTTAATTGGGGGGATTATTACAATGAGCAGTTCTTC. It specifies CATKLNWGDYYNEQFF. The chain links TRBV5-1 to TRBJ2-1; a weak D match, TRBD2 (6 bases). Germline loops: CDR1 SGHRS, CDR2 YFSETQ. V was trimmed by 9 bases and J by 4 bases, leaving 23 bases between them. The CDR3 totals 16 residues.